This TCR beta chain was sequenced in a study of identical twins. Germline V gene lookup returns CDR1 DFQATT and CDR2 SNEGSKA (reference sequence). The CDR3 is made up of 16 amino acids. V dropped 1 base and J dropped 5; count of bases not matched to a gene: 10. TCRdb reanalysed the 5' RACE reads using MiXCR and keeps one entry per CDR3 protein. The repertoire holds approximately 150,000 distinct CDR3 sequences, roughly 3.3% seen once, with 8.1% in the top ten. Many counts were recorded for this clonotype. This clonotype was sampled from a man younger than 35 in good health. Specimen: memory T cells sorted from blood. V usage is TRBV20-1 and J usage is TRBJ2-5; 10 bases map to TRBD2. This CDR3 is CSARGKASGRAETQYF. CDR3 bases: TGCAGTGCTAGAGGGAAAGCTAGCGGGAGAGCGGAGACCCAGTACTTC.